Shown below are 11 T cell receptor beta chains from a single sample sequenced in a study of glioma-infiltrating T cells after dendritic cell vaccination. Clones were read by immunoSEQ multiplex PCR, and TCRdb kept only the in-frame ones, dropping some. Of about 92,000 clones listed, around 84% are singletons. The sample was blood, taken before dendritic cell vaccination. These receptors all stem from a human donor with glioblastoma.

The chain carries TRBV5-1 and TRBJ2-7; 9 nucleotides match TRBD1. Germline trimming cut 6 bases from V and 3 bases from J; bases unmatched to any gene: 10. The CDR3 covers 15 residues. Germline V gives CDR1 SGHRS, CDR2 YFSETQ. CDR3 sequence (DNA): TGCGCCAGCACTTCAAACCGGGGACAGGGCTACGAGCAGTACTTC. It is translated as CASTSNRGQGYEQYF.

The chain is built from TRBV11-3 and TRBJ1-2; 9 nucleotides match TRBD1. The V segment lost 5 bases and the J segment 3 bases; nucleotides outside the gene matches: 10. The germline CDR1 and CDR2 sequences are SGHNT and YENEEA. The CDR3 is 16 amino acids. The CDR3 DNA is TGTGCCAGCAGCAAAGGGACAGGGAAAGCGGACTATGGCTACACCTTC. The encoded protein is CASSKGTGKADYGYTF.

For this clone: Other DNA sequences of this sample code for an identical CDR3. The V call is TRBV11-2, the J call TRBJ1-2; the D gene is possibly TRBD1 (5 bases). Trimming took off 1 base at V and 1 base at J, with 7 bases between the two ends. This CDR3 has 14 amino acids. Germline assignment: CDR1 SGHAT and CDR2 FQNNGV. The CDR3: CASSLVGGNYGYTF. CDR3 bases: TGTGCCAGCAGCTTAGTCGGGGGTAACTATGGCTACACCTTC.

The rearrangement joins TRBV6-1 to TRBJ2-4; D is possibly TRBD1 (7 bases). CDR3 size: 17 residues. CDR1 and CDR2 (germline): MNHNS, SASEGT. Trimming left V 4 bases short and J 0 bases short, with 16 bases between. Here the CDR3 reads CASSGGAGGLAKNIQYF. For the CDR3, the DNA is TGTGCCAGCAGTGGGGGGGCAGGGGGACTAGCCAAAAACATTCAGTACTTC.

V and J are TRBV6-4 and TRBJ2-1, with 8 positions matching TRBD2. CDR1 and CDR2 from the germline V gene are MRHNA and SNTAGT. Trimming took 4 bases from V and 4 from J; bases not matched to a gene: 9. This CDR3 contains 16 residues. The CDR3 is CASSASSSGGYNEQFF. DNA for the CDR3: TGTGCCAGCAGTGCCTCTTCGAGCGGGGGTTACAATGAGCAGTTCTTC.

The sample holds one count of this clone. The chain is built from TRBV6-5 and TRBJ2-7, with a weak D call TRBD1 (6 bases). V was shortened by 6 bases and J by 7 bases, with 22 bases between the two germline ends. The CDR3 covers 15 residues. Per germline, CDR1 MNHEY and CDR2 SVGAGI. CDR3 region: CASRTLPRGLGEQYF. DNA of the CDR3: TGTGCCAGCAGGACGCTCCCCAGGGGTTTGGGGGAGCAGTACTTC.

The rearrangement uses TRBV29-1 and TRBJ1-2; tentative D call: TRBD1 (6 bases). V gave up 7 bases and J gave up 6 bases, with 15 bases separating them. Germline V lookup: CDR1 SQVTM, CDR2 ANQGSEA. The CDR3 loop spans 12 amino acids. CDR3 coding DNA: TGCAGCGCTCCAAGGGGGTTTAATGGCTACACCTTC. Encoded protein: CSAPRGFNGYTF.

Turning to this clone: Other DNA sequences in the sample encode the same CDR3. This chain joins TRBV6-1 and TRBJ1-1; tentative D call: TRBD1 (5 bases). CDR1 is MNHNS, CDR2 SASEGT, per germline. The CDR3 runs to 14 residues. V was shortened by 1 base and J by 1 base, with 7 bases between the two germline ends. The CDR3 region is CASSEGGGNTEAFF. In DNA, the CDR3 is TGTGCCAGCAGTGAAGGGGGCGGGAACACTGAAGCTTTCTTT.

The chain has TRBV4-1 and TRBJ2-1; no clear D. The CDR3 runs 15 residues. Between the trimmed V and J ends, which lost 1 base and 4 bases, there was a span of 11 bases. Germline V CDR1 and CDR2: MGHRA, YSYEKL. The CDR3 sequence is CASSQGHDSYNEQFF. The CDR3 nucleotides read TGCGCCAGCAGCCAAGGCCACGACTCATACAATGAGCAGTTCTTC.

The gene calls are TRBV7-9 and TRBJ2-2; 10 bases are shared with TRBD2. CDR1 SEHNR and CDR2 FQNEAQ come from the germline V gene (reference sequence). CDR3 length: 17 residues. Trimming took 5 bases from V and 5 from J; bases not matched to a gene: 11. CDR3 nucleotide sequence: TGTGCCAGCAGCACTACTTCCGGGACTAGCGTAACCGGGGAGCTGTTTTTT. Residues: CASSTTSGTSVTGELFF.

The chain combines TRBV9 with TRBJ1-4, with 11 bases lining up with TRBD1. This CDR3 is built from 14 residues. Germline CDR1 reads SGDLS; CDR2 reads YYNGEE. V shed 0 bases and J 10 bases; nucleotides not matched to a gene: 2. DNA for the CDR3: TGTGCCAGCAGCGTAGATGGGACAGGGGGAAAACTGTTTTTT. Translation gives CASSVDGTGGKLFF.